The next 21 T cell receptor beta chains were all read from a single sample in a study of blood T cells in healthy people across ages. A sample-barcoded 5' primer and a J-beta primer mix were used in a second PCR of roughly 6 to 12 cycles. Using its own MiXCR run on the 5' RACE reads, TCRdb lists one record per CDR3 protein. The repertoire holds 800,000 to 950,000 distinct CDR3 sequences, with under 40% as singletons. The source material was blood. The receptors derive from a young man in good health.

V gene TRBV4-3 combines with J gene TRBJ1-1, with D possibly TRBD1 on 5 matching bases. Trimming shortened V by 1 base and J by 4 bases, and 16 bases separated the two germline ends. CDR3 length: 16 amino acids. CDR1 is LGHNA, CDR2 YSLEER, per germline. CDR3: CASSQVLRGVSTEAFF. The CDR3 coding sequence is TGCGCCAGCAGCCAAGTGTTGCGGGGGGTGAGCACTGAAGCTTTCTTT.

This rearrangement joins TRBV7-9 to TRBJ2-1; TRBD1 matches at 9 bases. The germline V gene has CDR1 SEHNR and CDR2 FQNEAQ (reference sequence). The trim removed 9 bases at V and 7 bases at J, leaving 4 bases unmatched. There are 12 residues in the CDR3. The CDR3 protein is CASPQGANEQFF. CDR3 in DNA: TGTGCCAGTCCACAGGGGGCAAATGAGCAGTTCTTC.

The chain couples TRBV12-3 or TRBV12-4 to TRBJ2-1; TRBD2 agrees at 9 bases. V lost 6 bases and J lost 5; bases outside the gene matches: 14. The CDR3 runs 17 residues. The DNA of the CDR3 is TGTGCCAGCAGCCCGGGGGATAGCGGGGGCCGTAACAATGAGCAGTTCTTC. As protein: CASSPGDSGGRNNEQFF.

The CDR3, as DNA: TGCGCCAGCAGCTTGAACAGGGAGCCACCCCTCCACTTT. Translation gives CASSLNREPPLHF. The rearrangement uses TRBV5-1 and TRBJ1-6, with D maybe TRBD1 (6 bases). The CDR3 runs to 13 residues. Germline assignment: CDR1 SGHRS and CDR2 YFSETQ. Trimming removed 1 base at V and 11 bases at J, with 10 bases between.

Written as DNA, the CDR3 is TGTGCCAGCAGTTCGCCCACAGGTGGTGAAGCTTTCTTT. Its protein is CASSSPTGGEAFF. The chain has TRBV12-3 or TRBV12-4 and TRBJ1-1; possibly TRBD1 for D (5 bases). The CDR3 runs 13 residues. With 4 bases removed from V and 7 bases from J, the gap between germline ends came to 13 bases.

The chain has TRBV6-6 and TRBJ2-6; D may correspond to TRBD1 or TRBD2 (6 bases each). The V end was cut by 7 bases, the J end by 2 bases, with 18 bases between. Per the germline V gene, CDR1 is MNHNY and CDR2 is SVGAGI (reference sequence). There are 17 residues in the CDR3. The CDR3 coding sequence is TGTGCCAGCACGACGGGGGCAGGGCCCACTGGGGCCAACGTCCTGACTTTC. This codes for CASTTGAGPTGANVLTF.

The V gene is TRBV9, the J gene TRBJ2-3, with 8 positions matching TRBD1. CDR3 length: 14 residues. The V gene end was trimmed by 3 bases and the J gene end by 5 bases; junction bases not matched to a gene: 5. The V gene's germline CDR1 is SGDLS and CDR2 YYNGEE. CDR3 sequence (DNA): TGTGCCAGCAGCGACGACAGGGGTCTAGATACGCAGTATTTT. Its protein is CASSDDRGLDTQYF.

This clonotype was observed a handful of times. The rearrangement links TRBV12-3 or TRBV12-4 to TRBJ2-3; 9 nucleotides align to TRBD2. The CDR3 sequence is 15 residues long. After removal of 3 bases from V and 4 bases from J, the junction contained 5 bases not matched to a gene. CDR3 nucleotides: TGTGCCAGCAGTTTCGGCGGGGGGGTGGCAGATACGCAGTATTTT. Translated, it gives CASSFGGGVADTQYF.

This clonotype was observed a few times. The chain has TRBV9 and TRBJ1-1, with no clear D. V lost 4 bases, J lost 1 base, and 14 bases lay in between. CDR1 is SGDLS, CDR2 YYNGEE, per germline. This CDR3 region has 15 residues. CDR3 bases: TGTGCCAGCAGCCCCCGGCCAAGAGGGAACACTGAAGCTTTCTTT. Encoded protein: CASSPRPRGNTEAFF. The full variable domain, with the rest looked up from reference TRBV9 and TRBJ1-1, is DSGVTQTPKHLITATGQRVTLRCSPRSGDLSVYWYQQSLDQGLQFLIQYYNGEERAKGNILERFSAQQFPDLHSELNLSSLELGDSALYFCASSPRPRGNTEAFFGQGTRLTVV.

The chain couples TRBV7-2 to TRBJ1-4, with a weak D call TRBD1 (5 bases). V lost 5 bases and J 10 bases, leaving 20 bases between the germline ends. There are 15 residues in the CDR3. The germline V gene encodes CDR1 SGHTA and CDR2 FQGNSA. The CDR3 loop reads CASSVITGAGGKLFF. Written as DNA, the CDR3 is TGTGCCAGCAGCGTAATTACCGGGGCCGGGGGAAAACTGTTTTTT.

The chain links TRBV20-1 to TRBJ2-1; D is unresolved. The germline V gene has CDR1 DFQATT and CDR2 SNEGSKA (reference sequence). The CDR3 runs to 12 residues. The V gene lost 7 bases and the J gene lost 6 bases, with 13 bases spanning the gap. As DNA, the CDR3 is TGCAGTGTCCGTGGAGCGCCCAATGAGCAGTTCTTC. Translation gives CSVRGAPNEQFF.

In regard to this clonotype: Given a much more abundant clone one base away, this may be a read error. The genes are TRBV5-1 and TRBJ2-1, with 7 positions matching TRBD1. The germline V gene encodes CDR1 SGHRS and CDR2 YFSETQ. This CDR3 comprises 15 residues. The junction had 10 bases not matched to a gene; V was cut back by 0 bases and J by 10 bases. Here the CDR3 DNA reads TGCGCCAGCAGCTTGGATACGGTAGGGGGCAGCGAGCAGTTCTTC. It specifies CASSLDTVGGSEQFF.

This clonotype was observed at least ten times. V and J are TRBV12-3 or TRBV12-4 and TRBJ2-1; a possible D gene is TRBD2 (6 bases). The CDR3 is made up of 19 amino acids. Trimming took 1 base from V and 0 from J, leaving 19 bases between them. Here the CDR3 DNA reads TGTGCCAGCAGTTTAGAATTGGGTCTTGGGGGGAGCTCCTACAATGAGCAGTTCTTC. This sequence encodes CASSLELGLGGSSYNEQFF.

The chain combines TRBV30 with TRBJ2-3; D gene unclear. Trimming pared 2 bases from V and 6 bases from J, leaving 6 bases between. The CDR3 length is 11 residues. The germline gives CDR1 GTSNPN, CDR2 SVGIG (reference sequence). CDR3 DNA sequence: TGTGCCTGGAGTCCGGCGGATACGCAGTATTTT. Protein sequence: CAWSPADTQYF.

The gene calls are TRBV2 and TRBJ1-2; tentative D call: TRBD1 (5 bases). Germline V gene lookup returns CDR1 SNHLY and CDR2 FYNNEI. The CDR3 is 13 residues long. V gave up 4 bases and J gave up 6 bases, with 12 bases separating them. CDR3 amino acids: CASSGRARNGYTF. In DNA, the CDR3 is TGTGCCAGCAGTGGCAGGGCCAGGAATGGCTACACCTTC.

Turning to this clonotype: A read error may be the cause here, since a much bigger clone is one base away. This chain uses TRBV20-1 with TRBJ2-1, with D uncertain. The CDR3 covers 13 residues. The V gene lost 5 bases and the J gene lost 5 bases, with 13 bases spanning the gap. CDR1 DFQATT and CDR2 SNEGSKA come from the germline V gene (reference sequence). The CDR3 is CSACRLMDNEQFF. The CDR3 nucleotides read TGCAGTGCTTGCAGGCTTATGGACAATGAGCAGTTCTTC.

J is TRBJ1-2 and V is TRBV29-1; TRBD1 is a possible D gene (5 bases). V was clipped by 6 bases and J by 8 bases, with 19 bases between them. CDR1 and CDR2 from the germline V gene are SQVTM and ANQGSEA. This CDR3 spans 13 amino acids. CDR3 loop: CSVRAGTEPGYTF. For the CDR3, the DNA is TGCAGCGTACGAGCCGGGACGGAACCAGGCTACACCTTC.

This clonotype was counted a few times. This rearrangement joins TRBV12-3 or TRBV12-4 to TRBJ2-4, with D hard to call. CDR3 length: 14 amino acids. V was clipped by 3 bases and J by 2 bases, with 8 bases between them. The CDR3 region is CASSFGPSKNIQYF. The CDR3 DNA reads TGTGCCAGCAGTTTTGGCCCATCCAAAAACATTCAGTACTTC.

The rearrangement links TRBV27 to TRBJ1-5, with a tentative D call TRBD1 (5 bases). CDR1 and CDR2 (germline): MNHEY, SMNVEV (reference sequence). Trimming removed 8 bases from V and 0 bases from J, with 14 bases in between. CDR3 length: 15 amino acids. CDR3 loop: CASRPRTNSNQPQHF. The CDR3 coding sequence is TGTGCCAGCCGACCAAGGACAAATAGCAATCAGCCCCAGCATTTT.

This clonotype was recorded many times. J is TRBJ2-5 and V is TRBV20-1; D gene uncertain. Germline loops: CDR1 DFQATT, CDR2 SNEGSKA (reference sequence). This CDR3 contains 14 residues. V shed 0 bases and J shed 3 bases, with 11 bases lying between them. The CDR3 region is CSARDFGFKETQYF. The CDR3 DNA reads TGCAGTGCTAGAGATTTTGGCTTCAAAGAGACCCAGTACTTC.

The V gene is TRBV20-1, the J gene TRBJ2-7, with D possibly TRBD2 on 6 matching bases. Trimming removed 3 bases from V and 4 bases from J, with 16 bases in between. Germline assignment: CDR1 DFQATT and CDR2 SNEGSKA (reference sequence). The CDR3 extends over 14 amino acids. In DNA, the CDR3 is TGCAGTGCTAGGGGGGGAGACCTGGGTTACGAGCAGTACTTC. It is translated as CSARGGDLGYEQYF.